This TCR beta chain stems from a study of cytomegalovirus exposure and HLA in healthy donors. Notes on this clone: No antigen is known for it.

Study observations and caveats: The study had only CMV serostatus as immune exposure information.

The PCR had 60 Vbeta and 13 Jbeta primers. Generated by immunoSEQ multiplex PCR, the TCRdb table keeps only in-frame clones and is missing some. The table includes around 170,000 clones, around 85% detected once. Trimming shortened V by 5 bases and J by 8 bases, and 10 bases separated the two germline ends. The CDR3 contains 12 residues. In germline, CDR1 is MNHEY, CDR2 SMNVEV (reference sequence). The chain couples TRBV27 to TRBJ2-1; TRBD1 is a possible D gene (5 bases). This sequence originates from a man in his forties or fifties in good health and CMV-seropositive. Sequences were obtained from PBMCs. CDR3 nucleotides: TGTGCCAGCAGTCCGACAGCCGATGAGCAGTTCTTC. Protein product: CASSPTADEQFF.